The 7 T cell receptor beta chains presented below share a single source sample, sequenced in a study of OX40 agonist ivuxolimab in advanced cancers. Profiling relied on immunoSEQ multiplex PCR, and the TCRdb table lists in-frame clones only, not all of them. The data contain about 140,000 clones, just over 90% of them seen just once; the ten biggest clones take up less than 1.1%. The material sequenced was CD4+ or CD8+ T cells sorted from blood, taken in a trial of the OX40 agonist ivuxolimab. Receptors originate from an adult with an advanced solid tumor such as melanoma, head and neck, liver or kidney cancer.

The chain employs TRBV7-3 and TRBJ1-2; 7 nucleotides match TRBD1. The V gene's germline CDR1 is SGHTA and CDR2 FQGTGA. This CDR3 has 14 residues. The trim removed 5 bases at V and 1 base at J, leaving 4 bases unmatched. The CDR3 loop reads CASSPGQSNYGYTF. CDR3 coding DNA: TGTGCCAGCAGCCCGGGACAGAGTAACTATGGCTACACCTTC. Combining the CDR3 with reference TRBV7-3 and TRBJ1-2 gives the whole variable domain GAGVSQTPSNKVTEKGKYVELRCDPISGHTALYWYRQSLGQGPEFLIYFQGTGAADDSGLPNDRFFAVRPEGSVSTLKIQRTERGDSAVYLCASSPGQSNYGYTFGSGTRLTVV.

The rearrangement joins TRBV29-1 to TRBJ2-7, with D possibly being TRBD1 (5 bases). Trimming left V 7 bases short and J 9 bases short, with 16 bases between. The CDR3 loop spans 11 amino acids. The germline V gene encodes CDR1 SQVTM and CDR2 ANQGSEA. The CDR3 coding sequence is TGCAGCGGCCAGTCCTCCCAGGGGCAGTACTTC. Amino acids: CSGQSSQGQYF.

The chain links TRBV11-2 to TRBJ1-1, with D possibly TRBD1 on 6 matching bases. The CDR3 runs 13 residues. Per the germline V gene, CDR1 is SGHAT and CDR2 is FQNNGV. Trimming stripped 1 base from V and 10 bases from J, with 13 bases between. CDR3 in DNA: TGTGCCAGCAGCTTAGCCCGTGGAGGGGGAGCTTTCTTT. Translation: CASSLARGGGAFF.

The chain couples TRBV6-5 to TRBJ1-1; no firm D call. Per germline, CDR1 MNHEY and CDR2 SVGAGI. The CDR3 has 14 residues. Trimming took 4 bases from V and 3 from J, leaving 12 bases between them. The CDR3 loop reads CASSSNRAYTEAFF. Written as DNA, the CDR3 is TGTGCCAGCAGTTCCAATAGGGCCTACACTGAAGCTTTCTTT.

The rearrangement links TRBV28 to TRBJ2-5, with D perhaps matching TRBD1 or TRBD2 (6 bases each). The CDR3 is made up of 14 amino acids. V was clipped by 7 bases and J by 2 bases, with 14 bases between them. Germline CDR1 reads MDHEN; CDR2 reads SYDVKM. The CDR3 sequence: CASTATGGQETQYF. CDR3 sequence (DNA): TGTGCCAGCACTGCGACAGGAGGGCAAGAGACCCAGTACTTC.

The genes are TRBV7-2 and TRBJ2-1; 13 bases align to TRBD2. The CDR3 extends over 15 amino acids. The germline CDR1 and CDR2 sequences are SGHTA and FQGNSA. V lost 5 bases and J lost 8; bases outside the gene matches: 6. This CDR3 reads CASSMTSGRQHEQFF. The CDR3 DNA reads TGTGCCAGCAGCATGACTAGCGGGAGGCAGCATGAGCAGTTCTTC.

The chain couples TRBV19 to TRBJ1-5; the D is unclear. CDR1 LNHDA and CDR2 SQIVND come from the germline V gene (reference sequence). The CDR3 contains 16 residues. Between the trimmed V and J ends, which lost 10 bases and 4 bases, there was a span of 23 bases. CDR3 nucleotides: TGTGCCACATTAGGTGCGATGGGGAGTAGGAATCAGCCCCAGCATTTT. Translation gives CATLGAMGSRNQPQHF.